The entry below gives a single T cell receptor beta chain sequence along with its context. This specimen belongs to a study of T-cell reconstitution after alpha-beta-depleted transplantation in children. Germline-derived CDR1 and CDR2 are SGHRS and YFSETQ. The CDR3 length is 15 residues. V was shortened by 0 bases and J by 2 bases, with 9 bases between the two germline ends. TCRbeta library preparation incorporated unique molecular identifiers. TCRdb re-called the PCR reads through MiXCR, storing one row per CDR3 protein. The table has around 380,000 distinct CDR3 sequences, 9.5% to 13% seen once; the top ten hold over 4.5%.

The sequence derives from a human donor who donated a stem cell graft to a child with acute myeloid leukemia. This sequence joins TRBV5-1 and TRBJ1-3; D not resolved. The specimen was PBMCs from the stem cell graft donor, collected from the stem cell graft. CDR3 protein: CASSLEGLPGNTIYF. The DNA of the CDR3 is TGCGCCAGCAGCTTGGAGGGTCTTCCTGGAAACACCATATATTTT.